This T cell receptor beta chain was recorded in a study of brain T cells in children with intractable seizures. Whole-study results and caveats: Pre-surgery blood may have been undersampled, hiding some clones.

Worth noting for this clone: As yet, its antigen is unknown.

Germline CDR1 reads MNHEY; CDR2 reads SVGAGI. The CDR3 contains 15 residues. V was trimmed by 0 bases and J by 3 bases, leaving 12 bases between them. Produced via immunoSEQ multiplex PCR; TCRdb's table is partial and in-frame only. This table has about 80,000 clones, around 90% appearing once. The sample consisted of peripheral blood, taken at surgery. The chain couples TRBV6-5 to TRBJ2-7; unclear D gene. This receptor was taken from a girl aged 2-10 years with Rasmussen encephalitis and intractable seizures. DNA for the CDR3: TGTGCCAGCAGTTACTCGGGCGGACGTGACTACGAGCAGTACTTC. Its translation is CASSYSGGRDYEQYF.